This T cell receptor (beta chain) was sequenced in a study of T cell responses to AZD1222 COVID-19 vaccine. Across the whole study: Pooled together were second doses at about 4 or about 12 weeks.

The V end was cut by 4 bases, the J end by 5 bases, with 5 bases between. The CDR3 length is 10 residues. The germline gives CDR1 SQVTM, CDR2 ANQGSEA. Whole-study findings and limits: After the peak T cell response, and only then, were repertoires sampled. Donors were mostly white British, more females; clonal diversity possibly underestimated.

Worth noting for this clone: What it binds is unknown.

The data were produced by immunoSEQ multiplex PCR, yet TCRdb's version contains in-frame clones alone and is incomplete. The sample carries 95,000 to 110,000 clones, 91% recorded once. Sample: peripheral blood, taken on day 0 of AZD1222 vaccination. This sequence was found in an adult in good health. The chain couples TRBV29-1 to TRBJ1-1; the D is unclear. CDR3: CSVGQTEAFF. In DNA, the CDR3 is TGCAGCGTTGGGCAGACTGAAGCTTTCTTT.